This TCR beta chain was captured in a study of T cell clonality in common variable immunodeficiency. Donors gave roughly 4.5 to 8 ml heparinized peripheral whole blood. Profiled with immunoSEQ multiplex PCR; TCRdb holds only in-frame clones, not every one. The sample contains about 42,000 clones, none occurring once; around 1.5% lies in the top ten. This CDR3 region has 15 residues. V gave up 1 base and J gave up 5 bases, with 14 bases separating them. In germline, CDR1 is SNHLY, CDR2 FYNNEI. This clone was found a few times. The CDR3 extends 3 residues past the end of the read, so its final part is completed from the germline J gene.

Source material: peripheral blood mononuclear cells. The TCR originated in a person aged 18 to 75 in good health. The chain recombines TRBV2 with TRBJ2-5; D not resolved. The sequenced part of the CDR3 DNA is TGTGCCAGCAGTGAAGGTACGGAGCCGCGGGAGACC. It is translated as CASSEGTEPRET. The full-length CDR3 reads as CASSEGTEPRETQYF.